The 5 T cell receptor beta chains below all came from one sample that was sequenced in a study of cytotoxic CD8 clonotypes in ibrutinib-treated CLL. TCRdb's table, derived via immunoSEQ multiplex PCR, lists solely in-frame clones and lacks some. The sample contains some 50,000 clones, 56% of which appear only once. Material: PBMCs, obtained after 24 months of ibrutinib treatment. The receptors derive from a human donor with chronic lymphocytic leukemia.

This clone was counted a few times. This chain joins TRBV30 and TRBJ1-5; 8 bases align to TRBD1. V trimming: 3 bases; J trimming: 3 bases; junction bases outside the gene matches: 7. CDR1 is GTSNPN and CDR2 is SVGIG in the germline V gene (reference sequence). This CDR3 contains 15 residues. The CDR3 reads CAWRGRTGINQPQHF. In DNA form, the CDR3 reads TGTGCCTGGAGGGGCCGGACAGGGATCAATCAGCCCCAGCATTTT.

V gene TRBV6-1 combines with J gene TRBJ2-7; weak D call: TRBD1 (5 bases). V was clipped by 0 bases and J by 3 bases, with 12 bases between them. The CDR3 covers 15 residues. CDR1 and CDR2 (germline): MNHNS, SASEGT. The CDR3 sequence is CASSEAQGPIYEQYF. The DNA for the CDR3 is TGTGCCAGCAGTGAAGCGCAGGGCCCTATCTACGAGCAGTACTTC.

The chain has TRBV5-6 and TRBJ2-1, with D possibly being TRBD1 (6 bases). Germline V gives CDR1 SGHDT, CDR2 YYEEEE. The V end was cut by 1 base, the J end by 4 bases, with 18 bases between. The CDR3 length is 17 residues. CDR3 region: CASSLTTIGTTYNEQFF. In DNA form, the CDR3 reads TGTGCCAGCAGCTTGACCACTATCGGGACAACGTACAATGAGCAGTTCTTC.

In this sample, this clone turned up a few times. The V and J genes are TRBV9 and TRBJ2-2; D uncertain. Trimming shortened V by 0 bases and J by 5 bases, and 11 bases separated the two germline ends. The CDR3 runs to 15 residues. Germline V gene sequence: CDR1 SGDLS, CDR2 YYNGEE. In nucleotides, the CDR3 is TGTGCCAGCAGCGTAGCCCAACGACGTACCGGGGAGCTGTTTTTT. This translates into CASSVAQRRTGELFF.

V is TRBV27 and J is TRBJ2-5, with TRBD2 matching over 7 bases. CDR1 and CDR2 from the germline V gene are MNHEY and SMNVEV (reference sequence). Trimming removed 7 bases from V and 5 bases from J; junction bases left unmatched: 13. The CDR3 is 15 residues long. CDR3 protein: CASTLSGNYGETQYF. The CDR3 DNA reads as TGTGCCAGCACCCTGAGCGGGAACTATGGGGAGACCCAGTACTTC.